Listed here are 22 T cell receptor beta chains from one sample, sequenced in a study of T-cell reconstitution after alpha-beta-depleted transplantation in children. These receptors have no known antigen. Study-wide points: One year post-transplant, T-cell counts and diversity were largely derived from T cells produced anew.

Unique molecular identifiers featured in how the TCRbeta library was prepared. TCRdb used MiXCR to reprocess the PCR reads, holding one entry per CDR3 protein. This table holds some 300,000 distinct CDR3 sequences, approximately 7.3% found once. This sample comprised peripheral blood, obtained 360 days after TCRalphabeta/CD19-depleted stem cell transplant. The receptors were sampled from a female patient aged 2-15 years who had a stem cell transplant for Fanconi anemia, so the T cells may come from the graft donor.

This clonotype was seen repeatedly, ten times or more. The chain combines TRBV29-1 with TRBJ1-1; TRBD1 might be the D (5 bases). Trimming stripped 2 bases from V and 0 bases from J, with 19 bases between. The germline CDR1 and CDR2 sequences are SQVTM and ANQGSEA. The CDR3 runs to 17 residues. The CDR3 loop is CSVEQMYPGPLNTEAFF. The CDR3 bases are TGCAGCGTTGAACAAATGTATCCGGGACCCTTGAACACTGAAGCTTTCTTT.

This clonotype was recorded many times. The chain is built from TRBV20-1 and TRBJ2-7; 13 bases are shared with TRBD2. This CDR3 is 16 amino acids long. The ends lost 6 bases at V and 6 bases at J; junction bases unmatched: 14. Per germline, CDR1 DFQATT and CDR2 SNEGSKA (reference sequence). The CDR3 coding sequence is TGCAGTGCGTTACTAGCGGGGGGGTACGGATTATTCGAGCAGTACTTC. Encoded protein: CSALLAGGYGLFEQYF.

This clonotype has ten or more counts. This chain connects TRBV20-1 to TRBJ1-1; 7 bases are shared with TRBD1. The CDR3 sequence is 14 residues long. Looked up from germline, CDR1 is DFQATT and CDR2 is SNEGSKA (reference sequence). The trim removed 3 bases at V and 1 base at J, leaving 5 bases unmatched. CDR3 sequence reads: CSASLEGANTEAFF. The CDR3, as DNA: TGCAGTGCTAGTCTAGAGGGGGCGAACACTGAAGCTTTCTTT.

At least ten counts were recorded for this clonotype. V is TRBV20-1 and J is TRBJ2-3; unclear D gene. Germline V CDR1 and CDR2: DFQATT, SNEGSKA (reference sequence). Trimming shortened V by 4 bases and J by 2 bases, and 10 bases separated the two germline ends. The CDR3 has 13 residues. DNA for the CDR3: TGCAGTGCTACCAGTTCCACCACAGATACGCAGTATTTT. Translated: CSATSSTTDTQYF.

The V gene is TRBV27, the J gene TRBJ2-3, with 9 bases lining up with TRBD2. CDR1 and CDR2 (germline): MNHEY, SMNVEV (reference sequence). CDR3 length equals 16 residues. Trimming cost V 5 bases and J 0 bases; bases outside gene matches: 6. The CDR3 coding sequence is TGTGCCAGCAGTCGACTAGCGGTTGATAGCACAGATACGCAGTATTTT. Its protein is CASSRLAVDSTDTQYF.

This clonotype was picked up many times. This chain connects TRBV20-1 to TRBJ1-1, with no clear D. Trimming took off 6 bases at V and 2 bases at J, with 19 bases between the two ends. This CDR3 is 15 amino acids long. CDR1 is DFQATT, CDR2 SNEGSKA, per germline (reference sequence). The CDR3 DNA is TGCAGTGCCCCAGGTGGTGCACAGCAAAACACTGAAGCTTTCTTT. The encoded protein is CSAPGGAQQNTEAFF.

The chain couples TRBV3-1 to TRBJ1-2; D is perhaps TRBD1 (6 bases). Looked up from germline, CDR1 is LGHDT and CDR2 is YNNKEL (reference sequence). The CDR3 has 16 amino acids. Trimming removed 1 base from V and 3 bases from J, with 15 bases in between. The CDR3 protein is CASSQAPSQGYYGYTF. The CDR3 region has the DNA TGTGCCAGCAGCCAAGCCCCTTCCCAGGGGTACTATGGCTACACCTTC.

This rearrangement joins TRBV7-9 to TRBJ1-6, with a tentative D call TRBD1 (6 bases). The V and J ends lost 0 bases and 8 bases respectively, with 14 bases between them. In germline, CDR1 is SEHNR, CDR2 FQNEAQ (reference sequence). This CDR3 has 16 residues. The CDR3 region is CASSLAFGRGDSPLHF. The CDR3, as DNA: TGTGCCAGCAGCTTAGCTTTCGGCAGGGGTGATTCACCCCTCCACTTT.

This clonotype was counted between two and nine times. The CDR3 loop reads CSAARPVNQPQHF. DNA of the CDR3: TGCAGTGCTGCCCGGCCGGTTAATCAGCCCCAGCATTTT. The gene calls are TRBV20-1 and TRBJ1-5; D unclear. This CDR3 region has 13 residues. Germline V gene data show CDR1 as DFQATT and CDR2 as SNEGSKA (reference sequence). Between the trimmed V and J ends, which lost 5 bases and 4 bases, there was a span of 12 bases.

At least ten counts were recorded for this clonotype. The chain is built from TRBV12-3 or TRBV12-4 and TRBJ2-5, with TRBD1 matching 8 bases. CDR3 size: 13 residues. V was clipped by 6 bases and J by 5 bases; unmatched bases: 5. The CDR3 is CASSQGARETQYF. CDR3 nucleotide sequence: TGTGCCAGCAGCCAGGGGGCGAGGGAGACCCAGTACTTC.

There are a few counts of this clonotype. The chain is built from TRBV5-1 and TRBJ1-4; tentatively, D is TRBD1 (5 bases). The CDR3 is made up of 13 amino acids. Per germline, CDR1 SGHRS and CDR2 YFSETQ. The V end lost 5 bases, the J end lost 3 bases, and 8 bases lay between the germline ends. CDR3 in amino acids: CASRQGANEKLFF. CDR3 coding DNA: TGCGCCAGCAGGCAGGGTGCTAATGAAAAACTGTTTTTT.

This clonotype showed up many times. The chain's CDR3 is CSAKLYEAFF. DNA for the CDR3: TGCAGTGCTAAGCTGTATGAAGCTTTCTTT. The chain uses TRBV20-1 and TRBJ1-1; unclear D gene. CDR1 is DFQATT and CDR2 is SNEGSKA in the germline V gene (reference sequence). The CDR3 consists of 10 residues. Trimming stripped 4 bases from V and 7 bases from J, with 7 bases between.

This clonotype was observed at least ten times. This chain uses TRBV12-3 or TRBV12-4 with TRBJ2-1, with 7 bases lining up with TRBD1. The CDR3 totals 13 residues. V was clipped by 8 bases and J by 4 bases; unmatched bases: 5. The CDR3 spells CASEGQFYNEQFF. In nucleotides, the CDR3 is TGTGCCAGCGAGGGACAGTTTTACAATGAGCAGTTCTTC.

This clonotype was recorded many times. V and J are TRBV24-1 and TRBJ2-7; 10 nucleotides agree with TRBD2. The germline CDR1 and CDR2 sequences are KGHDR and SFDVKD. The CDR3 totals 15 residues. The junction had 7 bases not matched to a gene; V was cut back by 3 bases and J by 6 bases. CDR3 DNA sequence: TGTGCCACCAGTGATGCCCTAGCGGGGGTTCTCGAGCAGTACTTC. It encodes CATSDALAGVLEQYF.

This clonotype has just a few counts. This chain uses TRBV5-1 with TRBJ1-5; D may be TRBD1 (6 bases). The V gene lost 4 bases and the J gene lost 6 bases, with 14 bases spanning the gap. Per germline, CDR1 SGHRS and CDR2 YFSETQ. The CDR3 contains 14 residues. The DNA for the CDR3 is TGCGCCAGCAGCGTACAGGGTATGGGTCAGCCCCAGCATTTT. This encodes CASSVQGMGQPQHF.

Comment on this clonotype: The germline gene is not matched at one end of the junction; a read error may be the cause. The chain couples TRBV12-3 or TRBV12-4 to TRBJ1-2; D uncertain. The CDR3 is 11 amino acids. Here the CDR3 reads CASSTLVTFSF. Written as DNA, the CDR3 is TGTGCCAGCAGTACCCTAGTGACATTTTCGTTC.

This clonotype came up a few times. CDR3 sequence reads: CAISERKGGNTEAFF. In DNA, the CDR3 is TGTGCCATCAGTGAGCGGAAGGGAGGGAACACTGAAGCTTTCTTT. The chain links TRBV10-3 to TRBJ1-1; no clear D gene. Germline V CDR1 and CDR2: ENHRY, SYGVKD. The CDR3 sequence is 15 residues long. Between the trimmed V and J ends, which lost 2 bases and 1 base, there was a span of 11 bases.

This clonotype occurred a few times. The chain is built from TRBV20-1 and TRBJ1-1, with TRBD1 as a possible D gene (6 bases). This CDR3 spans 14 amino acids. Per the germline V gene, CDR1 is DFQATT and CDR2 is SNEGSKA (reference sequence). Deletions cut 3 bases from V and 3 bases from J, with 14 bases between. CDR3 in amino acids: CSAREQGRDTEAFF. DNA of the CDR3: TGCAGTGCTAGGGAACAGGGCCGAGACACTGAAGCTTTCTTT.

The chain is built from TRBV7-9 and TRBJ1-2; possible D gene TRBD1, 5 bases. V dropped 5 bases and J dropped 6 bases, with 13 bases sitting between them. The germline gives CDR1 SEHNR, CDR2 FQNEAQ (reference sequence). There are 13 residues in the CDR3. The CDR3 reads CASSPVAGDGYTF. The CDR3, as DNA: TGTGCCAGCAGCCCCGTCGCGGGGGATGGCTACACCTTC.

This clonotype was seen a single time. The chain carries TRBV2 and TRBJ1-2, with D hard to call. This CDR3 region has 13 residues. The V gene lost 3 bases and the J gene lost 5 bases, with 10 bases spanning the gap. Germline-derived CDR1 and CDR2 are SNHLY and FYNNEI. CDR3 sequence: CASSDGLGYGYTF. The CDR3, as DNA: TGTGCCAGCAGTGATGGGTTGGGGTATGGCTACACCTTC.

This clonotype was detected only a few times. This sequence joins TRBV11-2 and TRBJ1-4; the D is unclear. Germline CDR1 is SGHAT and CDR2 is FQNNGV. The CDR3 sequence is 16 residues long. With 4 bases removed from V and 3 bases from J, the gap between germline ends came to 15 bases. CDR3 nucleotide sequence: TGTGCCAGCAGCTGGACCGCTACGGGGTCTAATGAAAAACTGTTTTTT. Protein product: CASSWTATGSNEKLFF.

This clonotype was detected ten times or more. Sequence at one end of the junction differs from germline and may be a read error. The chain links TRBV5-1 to TRBJ2-3; 7 nucleotides match TRBD2. This CDR3 comprises 14 residues. Germline V CDR1 and CDR2: SGHRS, YFSETQ. The CDR3 reads CASSLGLVTYTQYF. The CDR3 DNA reads as TGCGCCAGCAGCTTAGGACTAGTCACATATACGCAGTATTTT. The variable domain in full, with the rest retrieved from reference TRBV5-1 and TRBJ2-3, is KAGVTQTPRYLIKTRGQQVTLSCSPISGHRSVSWYQQTPGQGLQFLFEYFSETQRNKGNFPGRFSGRQFSNSRSEMNVSTLELGDSALYLCASSLGLVTYTQYFGPGTRLTVL.